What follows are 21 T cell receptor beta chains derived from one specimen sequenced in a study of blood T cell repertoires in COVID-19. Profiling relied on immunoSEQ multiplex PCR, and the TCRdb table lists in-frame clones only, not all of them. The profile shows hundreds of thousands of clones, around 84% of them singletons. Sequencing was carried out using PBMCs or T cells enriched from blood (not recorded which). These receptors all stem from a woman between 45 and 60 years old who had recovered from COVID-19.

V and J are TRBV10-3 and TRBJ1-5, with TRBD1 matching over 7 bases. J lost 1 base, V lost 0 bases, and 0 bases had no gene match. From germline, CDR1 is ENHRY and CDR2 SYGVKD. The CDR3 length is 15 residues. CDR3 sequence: CAISESTGSNQPQHF. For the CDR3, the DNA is TGTGCCATCAGTGAGTCGACAGGGAGCAATCAGCCCCAGCATTTT.

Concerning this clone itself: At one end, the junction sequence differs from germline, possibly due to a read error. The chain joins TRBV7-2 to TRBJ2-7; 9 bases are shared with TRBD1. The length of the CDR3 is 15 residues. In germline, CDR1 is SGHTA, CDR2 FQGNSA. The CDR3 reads CASRLVGQGAYEQYF. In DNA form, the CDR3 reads TGTGCCAGCAGGTTAGTGGGACAGGGCGCCTACGAGCAGTACTTC. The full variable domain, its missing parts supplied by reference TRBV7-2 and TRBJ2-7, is GAGVSQSPSNKVTEKGKDVELRCDPISGHTALYWYRQSLGQGLEFLIYFQGNSAPDKSGLPSDRFSAERTGGSVSTLTIQRTQQEDSAVYLCASRLVGQGAYEQYFGPGTRLTVT.

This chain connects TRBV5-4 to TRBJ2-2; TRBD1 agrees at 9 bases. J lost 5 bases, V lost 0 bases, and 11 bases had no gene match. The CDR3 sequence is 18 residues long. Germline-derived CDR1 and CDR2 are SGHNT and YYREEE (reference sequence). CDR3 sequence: CASSLGERTGDPTGELFF. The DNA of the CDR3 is TGTGCCAGCAGCTTGGGGGAACGGACAGGGGACCCTACCGGGGAGCTGTTTTTT.

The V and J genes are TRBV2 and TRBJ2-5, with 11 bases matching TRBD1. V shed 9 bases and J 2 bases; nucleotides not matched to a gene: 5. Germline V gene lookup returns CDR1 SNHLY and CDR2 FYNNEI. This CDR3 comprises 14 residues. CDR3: CASTRDRGQETQYF. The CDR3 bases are TGTGCCAGTACCAGGGACAGGGGGCAAGAGACCCAGTACTTC.

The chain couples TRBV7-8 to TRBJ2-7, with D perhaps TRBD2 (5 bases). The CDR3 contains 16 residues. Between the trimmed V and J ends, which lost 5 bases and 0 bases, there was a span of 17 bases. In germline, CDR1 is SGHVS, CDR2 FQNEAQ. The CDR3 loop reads CASSPARVRSSYEQYF. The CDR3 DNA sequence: TGTGCCAGCAGCCCAGCGAGGGTCAGGAGCTCCTACGAGCAGTACTTC.

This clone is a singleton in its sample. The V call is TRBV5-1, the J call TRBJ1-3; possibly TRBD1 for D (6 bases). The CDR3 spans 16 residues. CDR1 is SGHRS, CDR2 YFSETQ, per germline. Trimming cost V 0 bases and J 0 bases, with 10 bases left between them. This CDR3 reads CASSLGQASSGNTIYF. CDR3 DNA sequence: TGCGCCAGCAGCTTGGGACAGGCGAGCTCTGGAAACACCATATATTTT.

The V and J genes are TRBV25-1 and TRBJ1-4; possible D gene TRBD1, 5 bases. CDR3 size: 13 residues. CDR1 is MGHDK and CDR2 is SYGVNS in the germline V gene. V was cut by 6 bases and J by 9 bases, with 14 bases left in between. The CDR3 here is CASRTGADQKLFF. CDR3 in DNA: TGTGCCAGCAGGACTGGGGCCGATCAAAAACTGTTTTTT.

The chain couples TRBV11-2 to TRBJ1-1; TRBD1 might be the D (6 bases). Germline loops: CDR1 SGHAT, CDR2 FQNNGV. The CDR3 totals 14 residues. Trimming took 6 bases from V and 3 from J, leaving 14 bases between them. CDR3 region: CASRPHGGHTEAFF. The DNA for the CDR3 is TGTGCCAGCAGGCCCCACGGGGGGCACACTGAAGCTTTCTTT.

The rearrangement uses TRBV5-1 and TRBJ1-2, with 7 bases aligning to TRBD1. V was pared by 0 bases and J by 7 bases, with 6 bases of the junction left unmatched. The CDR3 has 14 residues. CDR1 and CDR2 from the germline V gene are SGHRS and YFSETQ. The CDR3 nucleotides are TGCGCCAGCAGCTTGGGGGACAGAGTAGGTGGCTACACCTTC. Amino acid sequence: CASSLGDRVGGYTF.

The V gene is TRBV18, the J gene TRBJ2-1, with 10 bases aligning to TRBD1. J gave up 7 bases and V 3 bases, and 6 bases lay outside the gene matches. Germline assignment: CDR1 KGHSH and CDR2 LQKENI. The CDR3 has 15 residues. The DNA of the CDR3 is TGTGCCAGCTCACCCTCGACAGGGGGCAGGAATGAGCAGTTCTTC. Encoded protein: CASSPSTGGRNEQFF. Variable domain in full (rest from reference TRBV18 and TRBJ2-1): NAGVMQNPRHLVRRRGQEARLRCSPMKGHSHVYWYRQLPEEGLKFMVYLQKENIIDESGMPKERFSAEFPKEGPSILRIQQVVRGDSAAYFCASSPSTGGRNEQFFGPGTRLTVL.

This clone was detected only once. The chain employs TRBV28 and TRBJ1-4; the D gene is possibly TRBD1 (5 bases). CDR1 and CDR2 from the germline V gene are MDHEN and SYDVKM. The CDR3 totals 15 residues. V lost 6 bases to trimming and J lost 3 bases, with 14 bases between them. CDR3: CASSQAGGANEKLFF. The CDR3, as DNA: TGTGCCAGCAGCCAAGCGGGGGGAGCTAATGAAAAACTGTTTTTT.

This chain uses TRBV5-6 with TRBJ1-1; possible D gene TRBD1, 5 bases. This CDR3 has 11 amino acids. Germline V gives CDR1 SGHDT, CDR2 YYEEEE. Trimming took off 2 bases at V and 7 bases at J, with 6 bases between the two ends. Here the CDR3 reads CASSFGHEAFF. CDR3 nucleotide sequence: TGTGCCAGCAGCTTCGGACATGAAGCTTTCTTT.

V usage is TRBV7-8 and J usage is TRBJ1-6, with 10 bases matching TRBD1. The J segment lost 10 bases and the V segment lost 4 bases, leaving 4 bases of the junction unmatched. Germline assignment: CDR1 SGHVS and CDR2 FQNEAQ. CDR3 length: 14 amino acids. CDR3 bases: TGTGCCAGCAGCTCGACAGGGGGCGAGTCACCCCTCCACTTT. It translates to CASSSTGGESPLHF.

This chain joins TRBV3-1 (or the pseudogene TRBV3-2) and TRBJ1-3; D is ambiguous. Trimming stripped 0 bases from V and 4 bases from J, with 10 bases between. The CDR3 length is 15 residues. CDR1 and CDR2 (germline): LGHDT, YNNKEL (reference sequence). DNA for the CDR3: TGTGCCAGCAGCCAAGAATCACGCTACGGAAACACCATATATTTT. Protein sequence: CASSQESRYGNTIYF.

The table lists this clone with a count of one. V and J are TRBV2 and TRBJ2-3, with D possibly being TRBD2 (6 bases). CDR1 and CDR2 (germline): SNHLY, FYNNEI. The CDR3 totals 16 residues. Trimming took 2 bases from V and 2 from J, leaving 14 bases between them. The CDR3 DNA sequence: TGTGCCAGCAGTGAATCGGGACTCGGAAACACAGATACGCAGTATTTT. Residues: CASSESGLGNTDTQYF.

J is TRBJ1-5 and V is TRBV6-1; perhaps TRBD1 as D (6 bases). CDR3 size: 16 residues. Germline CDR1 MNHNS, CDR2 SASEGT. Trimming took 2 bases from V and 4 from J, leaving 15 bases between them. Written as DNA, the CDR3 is TGTGCCAGCAGTGAATGGGGGCTCAGCCCGAATCAGCCCCAGCATTTT. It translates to CASSEWGLSPNQPQHF.

CDR3 loop: CASSQAGSSYEQYF. Written as DNA, the CDR3 is TGTGCCAGCAGCCAAGCGGGTTCCTCCTACGAGCAGTACTTC. J is TRBJ2-7 and V is TRBV3-1 (or the pseudogene TRBV3-2); D is unclear. Trimming cost V 1 base and J 0 bases, with 7 bases left between them. The CDR3 is 14 amino acids. CDR1 LGHDT and CDR2 YNNKEL come from the germline V gene (reference sequence).

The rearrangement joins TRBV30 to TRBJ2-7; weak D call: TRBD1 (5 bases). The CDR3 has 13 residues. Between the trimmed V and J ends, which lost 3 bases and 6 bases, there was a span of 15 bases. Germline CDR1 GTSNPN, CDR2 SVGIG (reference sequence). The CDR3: CAWRLDPRGEQYF. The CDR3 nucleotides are TGTGCCTGGAGGTTGGACCCTAGGGGCGAGCAGTACTTC.

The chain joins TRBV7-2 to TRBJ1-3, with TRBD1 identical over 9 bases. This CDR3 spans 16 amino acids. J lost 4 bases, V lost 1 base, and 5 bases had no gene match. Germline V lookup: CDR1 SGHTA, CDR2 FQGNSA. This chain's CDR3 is CASSLGTGVAGNTIYF. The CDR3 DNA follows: TGTGCCAGCAGCTTAGGGACAGGGGTAGCGGGAAACACCATATATTTT. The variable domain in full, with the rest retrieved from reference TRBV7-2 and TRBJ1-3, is GAGVSQSPSNKVTEKGKDVELRCDPISGHTALYWYRQSLGQGLEFLIYFQGNSAPDKSGLPSDRFSAERTGGSVSTLTIQRTQQEDSAVYLCASSLGTGVAGNTIYFGEGSWLTVV.

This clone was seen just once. CDR3 DNA sequence: TGTGCCATCAGGGGACTAGCGGGTCTCATGGATACGCAGTATTTT. Translating it yields CAIRGLAGLMDTQYF. The chain is built from TRBV10-3 and TRBJ2-3; 12 bases map to TRBD2. This CDR3 is 15 amino acids long. CDR1 is ENHRY and CDR2 is SYGVKD in the germline V gene. Trimming took 6 bases from V and 6 from J; bases not matched to a gene: 7.

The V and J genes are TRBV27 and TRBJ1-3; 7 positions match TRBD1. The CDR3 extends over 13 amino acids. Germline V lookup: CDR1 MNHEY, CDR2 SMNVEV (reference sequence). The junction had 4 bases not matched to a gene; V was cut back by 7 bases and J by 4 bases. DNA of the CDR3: TGTGCCAGCACCGACAGGGCCGGAAACACCATATATTTT. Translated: CASTDRAGNTIYF.